The rows below give T cell receptor beta chains drawn from one sample of a study of T cell changes during pregnancy in multiple sclerosis. Profiled with immunoSEQ multiplex PCR; TCRdb holds only in-frame clones, not every one. This table holds tens of thousands of clones, nearly 90% found once. Sequenced material: peripheral blood, taken after pregnancy. The receptors here all came from a female donor in good health, enrolled as a control in a pregnancy study. The CDR3 runs from the conserved cysteine through the conserved F or W. Each record gives: clone size, D gene, J gene, V gene, CDR3 protein, CDR3 DNA. A D gene is named only where the DNA matches it firmly. Not all rows give a size; the values are once, few, many and, for expanded clones, a class.

>-|TRBD2|TRBJ2-3|TRBV28
CASSSSGTSVNTQYF
TGTGCCAGCAGTTCTTCCGGGACTAGCGTGAATACGCAGTATTTT
>-|TRBD2|TRBJ2-3|TRBV29-1
CSAGTSGRWGTQYF
TGCAGCGCGGGAACTAGCGGGAGGTGGGGTACGCAGTATTTT
>-|-|TRBJ2-1|TRBV28
CASSFPNEQFF
TGTGCCAGCAGTTTCCCGAATGAGCAGTTCTTC
>-|TRBD2|TRBJ2-5|TRBV11-3
CASSHASGGGQETQYF
TGTGCCAGCAGCCACGCCAGCGGGGGGGGACAAGAGACCCAGTACTTC
>-|TRBD2|TRBJ2-4|TRBV5-6
CASSLSPSGAKNIQYF
TGTGCCAGCAGCTTGAGCCCTAGCGGGGCAAAAAACATTCAGTACTTC
>-|TRBD1|TRBJ2-7|TRBV6-5
CASSYNPGGAYEQYF
TGTGCCAGCAGTTACAATCCAGGGGGTGCCTACGAGCAGTACTTC
>-|-|TRBJ2-7|TRBV5-1
CASTFRQGYEQYF
TGCGCCAGCACATTTCGACAAGGCTACGAGCAGTACTTC
>-|-|TRBJ1-5|TRBV19
CASSLGVQPNQPQHF
TGTGCCAGTAGTCTCGGGGTACAACCGAATCAGCCCCAGCATTTT
>-|-|TRBJ1-2|TRBV4-3
CASSQGQVYGYTF
TGCGCCAGCAGCCAAGGACAGGTCTATGGCTACACCTTC
>-|TRBD2|TRBJ2-5|TRBV28
CASSPRGTSGKETQYF
TGTGCCAGCAGCCCCCGGGGGACTAGCGGGAAAGAGACCCAGTACTTC
>-|TRBD2|TRBJ2-5|TRBV5-1
CASSPGSPSGVQETQYF
TGCGCCAGCAGCCCTGGCAGCCCCAGCGGGGTACAAGAGACCCAGTACTTC
>-|TRBD1|TRBJ1-2|TRBV27
CASSPSDRSYGYTF
TGTGCCAGCAGTCCCTCGGACAGGTCTTATGGCTACACCTTC
>-|-|TRBJ2-5|TRBV6-1
CASSEIGLAETQYF
TGTGCCAGCAGTGAGATAGGGCTAGCGGAGACCCAGTACTTC
>-|TRBD1|TRBJ2-2|TRBV7-3
CASSPNRDRGPNTGELFF
TGTGCCAGCAGTCCGAACCGGGACAGGGGCCCGAACACCGGGGAGCTGTTTTTT
>-|TRBD2|TRBJ2-1|TRBV29-1
CSAGKRLAGAGEQFF
TGCAGCGCTGGGAAAAGACTAGCGGGAGCAGGTGAGCAGTTCTTC
>-|TRBD2|TRBJ2-7|TRBV6-1
CASSERTSGSYEQYF
TGTGCCAGCAGTGAGCGGACTAGCGGATCCTACGAGCAGTACTTC
>-|-|TRBJ1-1|TRBV6-6
CASSYSEMNTEAFF
TGTGCCAGCAGTTACTCAGAGATGAACACTGAAGCTTTCTTT
>-|TRBD1|TRBJ1-1|TRBV10-3
CAIRTSGQGSGTEAFF
TGTGCCATCAGGACGTCGGGACAGGGGTCGGGCACTGAAGCTTTCTTT
>-|-|TRBJ2-7|TRBV6-6
CASKVPRGSSYEQYF
TGTGCCAGTAAGGTCCCCAGGGGATCTTCCTACGAGCAGTACTTC
>-|TRBD1|TRBJ1-1|TRBV5-8
CASSLVGTGTEAFF
TGTGCCAGCAGCTTGGTAGGGACAGGAACTGAAGCTTTCTTT
>-|TRBD2|TRBJ2-7|TRBV7-6
CASSFGLAGVVEQYF
TGTGCCAGCAGCTTCGGACTAGCGGGGGTAGTAGAGCAGTACTTC
>-|-|TRBJ1-4|TRBV25-1
CASSEGLGRREKLFF
TGTGCCAGCAGTGAAGGTTTGGGGCGGCGGGAAAAACTGTTTTTT
>-|TRBD1|TRBJ2-5|TRBV20-1
CSGDSQETQYF
TGCAGTGGGGACAGCCAAGAGACCCAGTACTTC
>-|TRBD1|TRBJ2-1|TRBV28
CATQGAGDNEQFF
TGTGCCACACAGGGGGCGGGTGACAATGAGCAGTTCTTC
>-|TRBD2|TRBJ2-7|TRBV9
CASSAGLANYEQYF
TGTGCCAGCAGCGCGGGACTAGCGAACTACGAGCAGTACTTC
>-|-|TRBJ1-1|TRBV6-5
CASSTGGTEAFF
TGTGCCAGCAGTACCGGGGGGACTGAAGCTTTCTTT
>-|TRBD1|TRBJ1-2|TRBV7-2
CASSLGGTAYGYTF
TGTGCCAGCAGCTTAGGGGGGACAGCCTATGGCTACACCTTC
>-|-|TRBJ2-3|TRBV7-6
CASSAGTRSTDTQYF
TGTGCCAGCAGTGCCGGGACAAGGAGCACAGATACGCAGTATTTT
>-|-|TRBJ2-5|TRBV5-5
CASSGKETQYF
TGTGCCAGCAGCGGCAAAGAGACCCAGTACTTC
>once|TRBD1|TRBJ1-4|TRBV2
CASSDWAQGEKLFF
TGTGCCAGCAGTGATTGGGCACAGGGGGAAAAACTGTTTTTT
>-|-|TRBJ2-7|TRBV7-9
CASSLASNYEQYF
TGTGCCAGCAGCTTAGCGAGTAACTACGAGCAGTACTTC
>-|-|TRBJ1-3|TRBV18
CASSPDLYRTGSSGNTIYF
TGTGCCAGCTCACCCGACCTTTATCGAACAGGGAGCTCTGGAAACACCATATATTTT
>-|TRBD2|TRBJ2-7|TRBV5-1
CASSSGLADSYEQYF
TGCGCCAGCAGTTCGGGACTAGCGGACTCCTACGAGCAGTACTTC